This entry features one T cell receptor (beta chain) sequence. The CDR3 has 18 amino acids. Trimming took 3 bases from V and 2 from J; bases not matched to a gene: 12. CDR1 and CDR2 from the germline V gene are KGHSH and LQKENI. Method: immunoSEQ multiplex PCR; TCRdb's copy keeps in-frame clones and lacks some. Of some 320,000 clones listed, about 89% are singletons. This sample stems from a study of blood T cell repertoires in COVID-19. Study-wide background: The United States, Italy and Spain provided the acute and convalescent COVID-19 samples.

This chain connects TRBV18 to TRBJ1-2, with 10 bases that match TRBD1. The receptor was isolated from a woman aged 25 to 45 who had recovered from COVID-19. Sequenced sample: PBMCs or T cells enriched from blood (not recorded which). CDR3 residues: CASSPALQTGGANYGYTF. The DNA of the CDR3 is TGTGCCAGCTCACCCGCCCTCCAGACAGGGGGCGCGAACTATGGCTACACCTTC.